This entry describes one TCR beta chain. The antigen is not known. The data are from a study of human T cells and chemical hapten exposure. Study background: Patients had diphenylcyclopropenone applied to the scalp weekly throughout the roughly 22-week study. Cases of alopecia areata, totalis or universalis occurred in a predominantly female patient group.

The time point here: patch test 1, 2 weeks after DPC sensitization. Treatment: therapeutic diphenylcyclopropenone sensitization with weekly scalp DPC. Broader study findings: While controls formed fewer of them, expanded TCRs formed significantly more large CDR3 similarity clusters. High-frequency TCRs, those above 1 in 1000, stayed the same after DPC sensitization.

TCRdb reprocessed the RACE reads via MiXCR and lists one record per CDR3 protein. The top ten clones hold about 1.4% of a sample with about 120,000 distinct CDR3 sequences, around an eighth of them seen once. The CDR3 covers 12 residues. Deletions cut 2 bases from V and 9 bases from J, with 10 bases between. Germline V gives CDR1 PRHDT, CDR2 FYEKMQ (reference sequence). This specimen was whole blood, taken in connection with sensitization to the hapten diphenylcyclopropenone (DPC). The chain uses TRBV13 and TRBJ1-1; D gene ambiguous. The origin of this receptor is a woman between 50 and 59 years old with alopecia areata. Some clones in this sample may be carry-over from other donors' samples. The CDR3 reads CASSLKGSKAFF. The CDR3 region has the DNA TGTGCCAGCAGCTTAAAGGGCTCTAAAGCTTTCTTT.